This T cell receptor (beta chain) was sequenced during a study of blood T cells in healthy people across ages. Study summary: The capture of about one barcoded beta molecule per two T cells was achieved by template switching.

Each sample provided at least 6 micrograms of extracted total RNA. It was with a sample-barcoded 5' primer and a J-beta primer mix that a second PCR of roughly 7 to 11 cycles was run. TCRdb itself ran the 5' RACE reads through MiXCR, one entry per CDR3 protein. The data contain approximately 670,000 distinct CDR3 sequences, around 38% of them singletons. The sample taken for sequencing was blood. The TCR originated in a man aged 80 or over in good health.

The CDR3 loop is CASSRHGGPDYEQYF. The CDR3 DNA reads TGTGCCAGCAGCCGACACGGGGGCCCAGACTACGAGCAGTACTTC. The chain employs TRBV6-5 and TRBJ2-7, with D perhaps assigned TRBD1 or TRBD2 (6 bases each). The CDR3 contains 15 residues. Germline V CDR1 and CDR2: MNHEY, SVGAGI. V lost 6 bases and J lost 3, with 18 bases in between.